This T cell receptor (beta chain) derives from a study of shared clonotypes between healthy human individuals. About the study: CD4 naive and memory got three plates each, CD8 naive two, CD8 memory one. General study results and limits: Compared with clonotypes that all four donors shared, non-shared clonotypes had lower generation probabilities. Since donors were few, the genetic and exposure-history diversity represented was limited.

The study drew all its donors from Caucasian adults living in Nashville, Tennessee. Using immunoSEQ multiplex PCR, the repertoire was profiled, and TCRdb retains in-frame clones only, with some absent. The sample carries about 1 million clones, about 77% recorded once. As for this clone: The antigen remains undetermined.

This receptor was taken from a man in his late teens or twenties in good health. Sequenced input: memory CD4+ T cells sorted from blood. Noted subset: CD45RA-negative fraction.

CDR3 sequence: CASSRGGQGDREQYF. The CDR3 DNA sequence: TGTGCCAGCAGCAGAGGCGGGCAGGGGGATAGGGAGCAGTACTTC. The chain uses TRBV7-2 and TRBJ2-7, with 7 bases lining up with TRBD1. The CDR3 spans 15 residues. Trimming removed 5 bases from V and 7 bases from J; junction bases left unmatched: 14. CDR1 and CDR2 (germline): SGHTA, FQGNSA.